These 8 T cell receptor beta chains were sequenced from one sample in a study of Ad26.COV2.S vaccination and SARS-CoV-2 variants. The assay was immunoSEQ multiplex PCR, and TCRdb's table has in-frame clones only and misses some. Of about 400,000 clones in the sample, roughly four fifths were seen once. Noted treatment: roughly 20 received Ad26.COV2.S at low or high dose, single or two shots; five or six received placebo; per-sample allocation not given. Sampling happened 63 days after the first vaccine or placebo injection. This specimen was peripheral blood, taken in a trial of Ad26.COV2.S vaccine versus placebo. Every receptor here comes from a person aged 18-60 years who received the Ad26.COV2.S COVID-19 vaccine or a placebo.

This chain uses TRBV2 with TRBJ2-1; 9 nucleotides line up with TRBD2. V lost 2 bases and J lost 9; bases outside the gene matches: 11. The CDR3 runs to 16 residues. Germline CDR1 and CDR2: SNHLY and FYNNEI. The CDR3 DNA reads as TGTGCCAGCAGTGAAATCGTGGCGGGGGGGCCGGTTGAGCAGTTCTTC. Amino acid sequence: CASSEIVAGGPVEQFF.

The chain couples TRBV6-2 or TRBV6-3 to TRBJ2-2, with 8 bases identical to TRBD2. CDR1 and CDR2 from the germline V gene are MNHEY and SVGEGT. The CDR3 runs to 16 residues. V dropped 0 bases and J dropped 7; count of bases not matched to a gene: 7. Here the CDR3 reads CASSYSYSGTGGELFF. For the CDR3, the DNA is TGTGCCAGCAGTTACTCTTATAGCGGGACGGGCGGGGAGCTGTTTTTT.

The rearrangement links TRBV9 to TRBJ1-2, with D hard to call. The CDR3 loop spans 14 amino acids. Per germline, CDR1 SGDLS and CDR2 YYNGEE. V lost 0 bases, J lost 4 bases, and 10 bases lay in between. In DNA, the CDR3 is TGTGCCAGCAGCGTAGAGGGTCGTATCTATGGCTACACCTTC. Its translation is CASSVEGRIYGYTF.

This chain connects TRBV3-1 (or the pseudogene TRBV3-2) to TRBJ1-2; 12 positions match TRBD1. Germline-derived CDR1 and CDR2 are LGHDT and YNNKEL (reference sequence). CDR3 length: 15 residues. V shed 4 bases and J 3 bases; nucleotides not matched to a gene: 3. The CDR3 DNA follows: TGTGCCAGCAGCCTTGGGACAGGGGGCGACTATGGCTACACCTTC. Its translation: CASSLGTGGDYGYTF.

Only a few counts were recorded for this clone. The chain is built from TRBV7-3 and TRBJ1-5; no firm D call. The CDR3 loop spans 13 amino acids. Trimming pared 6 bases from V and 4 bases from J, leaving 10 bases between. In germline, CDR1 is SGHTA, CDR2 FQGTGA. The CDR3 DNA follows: TGTGCCAGCAGTGTGACCAGGAATCAGCCCCAGCATTTT. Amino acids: CASSVTRNQPQHF.

The DNA of the CDR3 is TGTGCCAGCAGTTACTTATCCTATCTCAATGAGCAGTTCTTC. It codes for CASSYLSYLNEQFF. V and J are TRBV6-5 and TRBJ2-1; D is unresolved. V lost 1 base to trimming and J lost 6 bases, with 10 bases between them. The CDR3 is made up of 14 amino acids. In germline, CDR1 is MNHEY, CDR2 SVGAGI.

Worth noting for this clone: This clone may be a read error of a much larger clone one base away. Here the CDR3 reads CASNGLGGVGYELFF. As DNA, the CDR3 is TGTGCCAGCAACGGACTAGGGGGGGTCGGGTATGAGCTGTTCTTC. The chain is built from TRBV2 and TRBJ2-1; tentative D call: TRBD2 (7 bases). The CDR3 consists of 15 residues. Germline CDR1 is SNHLY and CDR2 is FYNNEI.

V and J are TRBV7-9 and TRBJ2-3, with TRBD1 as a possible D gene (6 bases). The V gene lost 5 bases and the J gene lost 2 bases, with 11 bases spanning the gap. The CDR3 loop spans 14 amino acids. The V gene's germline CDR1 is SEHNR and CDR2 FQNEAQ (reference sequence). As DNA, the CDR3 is TGTGCCAGCAGCCCACGGACAGTCACAGATACGCAGTATTTT. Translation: CASSPRTVTDTQYF.